The rows below give T cell receptor beta chains drawn from one sample of a study of Ad26.COV2.S vaccination and SARS-CoV-2 variants. Assay used: immunoSEQ multiplex PCR; TCRdb lists only in-frame clones, some missing. The sample shows about 470,000 clones, about 90% of them seen only once. The starting material was peripheral blood, obtained in a trial of Ad26.COV2.S vaccine versus placebo. These receptors came from a person aged 18-65 years who received the Ad26.COV2.S COVID-19 vaccine or a placebo. Both conserved end residues are part of each CDR3. The D gene is left open where the match is weak. Size is stated for part of the rows, as once, few or many counts, or as a class when the clone is expanded.

few	TRBV2	TRBD1	TRBJ1-1	TGTGCCAGCACCACCATGGGACAGGGATCTGAAGCTTTCTTT	CASTTMGQGSEAFF
-	TRBV30	-	TRBJ2-7	TGTGCCTGGAGTGTAGGGCTCGAGCAGTACTTC	CAWSVGLEQYF
-	TRBV10-3	TRBD2	TRBJ2-1	TGTGCCATCACCCCTAGCGGCGATGAGCAGTTCTTC	CAITPSGDEQFF
-	TRBV3-1/TRBV3-2	TRBD2	TRBJ2-5	TGTGCCAGCAGCCAAGACCGCGGGAGGGCAAGCTCGGGGACCCAGTACTTC	CASSQDRGRASSGTQYF
-	TRBV5-1	-	TRBJ2-7	TGCGCCAGCAGCTTGGCCTGGGACACCTACGAGCAGTACTTC	CASSLAWDTYEQYF
-	TRBV18	-	TRBJ2-1	TGTGCCAGCTCACCTCAGGGTGTGGGATACAATGAGCAGTTCTTC	CASSPQGVGYNEQFF
-	TRBV2	-	TRBJ1-2	TGTGCCAGCCTCGGACAGCTCTATGGCTACACCTTC	CASLGQLYGYTF
-	TRBV12-3/TRBV12-4	-	TRBJ1-2	TGTGCCAGCAGTTTAGACATAGGTGGCTACACCTTC	CASSLDIGGYTF
-	TRBV9	TRBD2	TRBJ2-1	TGTGCCAGCAGCGTATTTTCGGGGGGGCTAGACCCCAATGAGCAGTTCTTC	CASSVFSGGLDPNEQFF
-	TRBV7-9	-	TRBJ1-3	TGTGCCAGCAGCTTAGTGTCCCCTGGAAACACCATATATTTT	CASSLVSPGNTIYF
-	TRBV9	TRBD2	TRBJ2-7	TGTGCCAGCAGCCCGCGGACTAGCGGCTACGAGCAGTACTTC	CASSPRTSGYEQYF
-	TRBV7-9	TRBD1	TRBJ2-7	TGTGCCAGCAGCTTAGGGGGACAGGCGTCCTACGAGCAGTACTTC	CASSLGGQASYEQYF
-	TRBV6-2/TRBV6-3	-	TRBJ2-5	TGTGCCAGCAGCCCGGAGGGCTTGGAGACCCAGTACTTC	CASSPEGLETQYF
-	TRBV28	TRBD1	TRBJ1-4	TGTGCCAGCAAGATGACAGGGGGAGAAAAACTGTTTTTT	CASKMTGGEKLFF
-	TRBV9	TRBD1	TRBJ2-7	TGTGCCAGCAGCGCAGTAGGGACAGGGTCCGGGGAGCAGTACTTC	CASSAVGTGSGEQYF
few	TRBV9	-	TRBJ1-2	TGTGCCAGCAGCGTAGCCGGTAATGGCTACACCTTC	CASSVAGNGYTF
-	TRBV5-8	-	TRBJ2-7	TGTGCCAGCAGCTTGCGCCAGGGGAGGCGCTACGAGCAGTACTTC	CASSLRQGRRYEQYF
-	TRBV4-1	-	TRBJ1-5	TGCGCCAGCAGCCAAGATCAAAAGGACCAGGAATATAGCAATCAGCCCCAGCATTTT	CASSQDQKDQEYSNQPQHF
-	TRBV19	-	TRBJ1-1	TGTGCCAGTAGTATACAGCACATGAACACTGAAGCTTTCTTT	CASSIQHMNTEAFF
-	TRBV5-6	-	TRBJ1-4	TGTGCCAGCAGCTTGGTGGGAGTAGATGAAAAACTGTTTTTT	CASSLVGVDEKLFF
-	TRBV11-3	-	TRBJ2-1	TGTGCCAGCAGCCTAGGCTCCTACAATGAGCAGTTCTTC	CASSLGSYNEQFF
-	TRBV19	TRBD1	TRBJ1-1	TGTGCCAGTAGTATATGGGACAGGGGTTTCACTGAAGCTTTCTTT	CASSIWDRGFTEAFF
-	TRBV5-5	-	TRBJ2-1	TGTGCCAGCAGCTTGGGTGGCGACGGCTCCTACAATGAGCAGTTCTTC	CASSLGGDGSYNEQFF
-	TRBV27	TRBD1	TRBJ2-6	TGTGCCAGCAGTTTACTCCAGGGGGCTGGGGCCAACGTCCTGACTTTC	CASSLLQGAGANVLTF
-	TRBV3-1/TRBV3-2	-	TRBJ2-2	TGTGCCAGCAGTCGACTAGACACCGGGGAGCTGTTTTTT	CASSRLDTGELFF
-	TRBV27	-	TRBJ2-7	TGTGCCAGCAGTAGCCCCGGAAACACCTACGAGCAGTACTTC	CASSSPGNTYEQYF
-	TRBV5-5	-	TRBJ2-1	TGTGCCAGCAGCTTCGGAACTGGCTACAATGAGCAGTTCTTC	CASSFGTGYNEQFF
few	TRBV7-9	-	TRBJ2-5	TGTGCCAGCAGCCACACGGGGCTGATCCAAGAGACCCAGTACTTC	CASSHTGLIQETQYF
-	TRBV9	TRBD1	TRBJ2-1	TGTGCCAGCAGCACCCCCGACAGGGCTTCCTACAATGAGCAGTTCTTC	CASSTPDRASYNEQFF
-	TRBV13	-	TRBJ1-1	TGTGCCAGCAGCTTACCGACATCAGAGAACACTGAAGCTTTCTTT	CASSLPTSENTEAFF
-	TRBV24-1	TRBD1	TRBJ2-5	TGTGCCACCAGTGATCCCGGGACAGGTTCCCAAGAGACCCAGTACTTC	CATSDPGTGSQETQYF
-	TRBV24-1	-	TRBJ2-3	TGTGCCACCAGTTTCGCACAAGGGACCACAGATACGCAGTATTTT	CATSFAQGTTDTQYF
few	TRBV19	TRBD2	TRBJ2-1	TGTGCCAGTAGCATTTATTCAGAGCGGGGCAATGAGCAGTTCTTC	CASSIYSERGNEQFF
-	TRBV7-9	TRBD1	TRBJ2-6	TGTGCCAGCAGCCCCCGGGACAGGGTTTCTGGGGCCAACGTCCTGACTTTC	CASSPRDRVSGANVLTF
-	TRBV11-3	-	TRBJ2-7	TGTGCCAGCAGCTTAACAGGTTACCACGAGCAGTACTTC	CASSLTGYHEQYF
-	TRBV28	-	TRBJ2-2	TGTGCCAGCAGTGCTGCGGTTCGGGGCACCGGGGAGCTGTTTTTT	CASSAAVRGTGELFF
-	TRBV18	-	TRBJ1-1	TGTGCCAGCTCACCAATCCAGGCCATCACGAACACTGAAGCTTTCTTT	CASSPIQAITNTEAFF
-	TRBV11-3	-	TRBJ2-1	TGTGCCAGCAGCTTAAATGGGCTAGCCTACAATGAGCAGTTCTTC	CASSLNGLAYNEQFF
-	TRBV5-6	TRBD2	TRBJ2-3	TGTGCCAGCAGCTTCGGCGGGAGGTACACAGATACGCAGTATTTT	CASSFGGRYTDTQYF
-	TRBV6-6	-	TRBJ2-7	TGTGCCAGCAGCCACGGGATGGAGCAGTACTTC	CASSHGMEQYF
once	TRBV9	-	TRBJ1-1	TGTGCCAGCAGCGTAGGGATGGACACTGAAGCTTTCTTT	CASSVGMDTEAFF
-	TRBV3-1/TRBV3-2	-	TRBJ2-7	TGTGCCAGCAGCCAAGGCGGAAGGGAGCAGTACTTC	CASSQGGREQYF
-	TRBV4-3	-	TRBJ2-2	TGCGCCAGCAGCCAAATGGTTGGGAACACCGGGGAGCTGTTTTTT	CASSQMVGNTGELFF
-	TRBV7-9	-	TRBJ2-7	TGTGCCAGCAGCTTAGCCCCCGACTCCTACGAGCAGTACTTC	CASSLAPDSYEQYF
-	TRBV28	-	TRBJ2-1	TGTGCCAGCAGTTTTTTGGGGAACAATGAGCAGTTCTTC	CASSFLGNNEQFF
-	TRBV6-4	TRBD1	TRBJ1-6	TGTGCCAGCAGTGAGGGACAGGGGAATTCACCCCTCCACTTT	CASSEGQGNSPLHF
many	TRBV11-3	-	TRBJ2-7	TGTGCCAGCAGCTTAGGTGGGGAGTTCTACGAGCAGTACTTC	CASSLGGEFYEQYF
-	TRBV15	-	TRBJ2-7	TGTGCCACCAGCAGAGTTGTCGGCCCCTACGAGCAGTACTTC	CATSRVVGPYEQYF
-	TRBV24-1	TRBD1	TRBJ1-1	TGTGCCACCAGTTATACAGGGGTCGCTGAAGCTTTCTTT	CATSYTGVAEAFF
-	TRBV28	-	TRBJ1-1	TGTGCCAGTTTTACAGGGAACACTGAAGCTTTCTTT	CASFTGNTEAFF
-	TRBV19	-	TRBJ2-1	TGTGCCAGTAGTATAGGGGGCCGGGAGCAGTTCTTC	CASSIGGREQFF
-	TRBV6-6	TRBD2	TRBJ2-1	TGTGCCAGCAGTTACGGGCTAGCGGCCGATGAGCAGTTCTTC	CASSYGLAADEQFF
-	TRBV19	-	TRBJ1-5	TGTGCCAGTAACCCACAGGGATACAAAGGGCCCCAGCATTTT	CASNPQGYKGPQHF
once	TRBV5-1	TRBD2	TRBJ2-1	TGCGCCAGCATCGACGGACTAGCGCCCTACAATGAGCAGTTCTTC	CASIDGLAPYNEQFF
-	TRBV10-1	-	TRBJ2-7	TGCGCCAGCAATTACGCCCACTCCTACGAGCAGTACTTC	CASNYAHSYEQYF
-	TRBV3-1/TRBV3-2	TRBD2	TRBJ2-5	TGTGCCAGCAGCCTCGGGACTACCACCCATAAAGAGACCCAGTACTTC	CASSLGTTTHKETQYF
-	TRBV27	-	TRBJ2-2	TGTGCCAGCAGTCCCCCAGACGGCACCGGGGAGCTGTTTTTT	CASSPPDGTGELFF
-	TRBV3-1/TRBV3-2	TRBD2	TRBJ2-7	TGTGCCAGCAGCCAAGGTCAGTCTAGCGGATTTTACTCCTACGAGCAGTACTTC	CASSQGQSSGFYSYEQYF
-	TRBV27	-	TRBJ2-7	TGTGCCAGCAGTTTTAGATCCTCCTACGAGCAGTACTTC	CASSFRSSYEQYF